The entry that follows covers one T cell receptor beta chain sequence. Its specificity is unknown. The data derive from a study of cytomegalovirus exposure and HLA in healthy donors. Turning to the study itself: Among the approximately 400 genotyped donors, approximately 82% were placed in the Caucasian-associated ancestry cluster. Study findings and constraints: The only immune exposure information that was available was CMV serostatus. Highest at DRB1 and lowest at HLA-C, TCR association rates differed among HLA loci in a later analysis. With further analysis later on, most CMV-associated TCR beta chains appeared HLA-restricted.

From germline, CDR1 is LGHNA and CDR2 YNFKEQ. The CDR3 has 15 amino acids. V gave up 2 bases and J gave up 5 bases, with 12 bases separating them. 13 Jbeta primers and 60 Vbeta primers were used for the PCR. Generated by immunoSEQ multiplex PCR, the TCRdb table keeps only in-frame clones and is missing some. The sample consists of some 200,000 clones, approximately 78% of them appearing once. V usage is TRBV4-2 and J usage is TRBJ2-2; D remains unclear. The receptor was derived from a woman aged 18-29 years in good health and CMV-seronegative. The specimen sequenced was PBMCs. The CDR3 loop is CASSQQNLGTGELFF. As DNA, the CDR3 is TGTGCCAGCAGCCAACAGAACCTCGGGACCGGGGAGCTGTTTTTT.